This TCR beta chain was documented in a study of long-term antiretroviral therapy in people with HIV. Findings and caveats of the study: Every time point showed a repertoire led by clones expanded before ART. After ART, diversity increased yet remained lower than transplant donor controls. Adherence to ART, viral resistance and therapy changes lacked any data.

With regard to this clone: The antigen is not known.

Sequencing used immunoSEQ v3.0 at survey level. Assay used: immunoSEQ multiplex PCR; TCRdb lists only in-frame clones, some missing. This sample has 30,000 to 35,000 clones, with around 85% found just once. The clonotype was recovered from a young man with HIV. The source was unsorted PBMCs, collected 0.8 years before starting antiretroviral therapy.

The CDR3 sequence: CASSLAGGIEEQFF. Here the CDR3 DNA reads TGTGCCAGCAGCCTAGCGGGAGGGATTGAAGAGCAGTTCTTC. The chain combines TRBV4-2 with TRBJ2-1, with 11 bases matching TRBD2. Trimming took 4 bases from V and 10 from J; bases not matched to a gene: 6. CDR1 is LGHNA and CDR2 is YNFKEQ in the germline V gene. There are 14 residues in the CDR3.